This TCR beta chain was sequenced for a study of sequential checkpoint blockade in melanoma (dated by TCRdb to 2018 to 2020). Background for the entire study: In a 1:1 randomization, patients received either first-line nivolumab then ipilimumab (arm A) or ipilimumab then nivolumab (arm B). Both trial sequences were followed by maintenance nivolumab. Study-wide findings and limitations: Validation of the response-prediction model combining TCR metrics and mutation burden is needed in larger, independent patient cohorts.

The immunoSEQ Assay was used to immunosequence TCRbeta CDR3 regions from genomic DNA. Before high-throughput sequencing, the genomic DNA was amplified using bias-controlled multiplex PCR. The authors' pipeline ran thus. To quantify the absolute abundance of each unique TCRbeta CDR3 region, the sequences were collapsed and filtered. Clonality, defined as 1 minus Pielou's evenness, was calculated using only productive rearrangements. A previously published method was used to identify clones with significantly greater frequencies in on-treatment samples than in baseline samples. TCRdb mirrors the immuneACCESS table, restricted to in-frame sequences. Some clones are absent from its copies; in checked studies, under half trace to an unresolved V gene, and the reason for the others is unknown. The V and J calls and clone size are taken from that table; D and trimming were inferred from the DNA. The sample profile shows over 10,000 clones; approximately 74% of them were found once. Together, the top ten hold roughly 25% of the sample.

Comments on this clone: The clone's antigen remains unknown. Base-call qualities are not available, and no considerably larger clone is one nucleotide away.

The sample's treatment or condition label is to be understood as: randomized to nivolumab then ipilimumab (arm A) or the reverse (arm B). Prior DNA-damaging chemotherapy had not been received by any trial patient. A FACS Aria II flow cytometer was used to sort live CD3+CD8+ cells that were negative for CD19 and CD56 from thawed PBMCs. Samples were obtained from patients with melanoma enrolled in CheckMate 064, a randomized, open-label phase II trial of sequential checkpoint blockade. Leukapheresis was used to collect peripheral blood mononuclear cells, which were then purified with Ficoll-Paque and frozen in human serum with about 9.3% DMSO. Immediately after sorting, the purity of the sorted blood CD3+CD8+ cells was confirmed to be >95%, and DNA was then extracted. Sequences were derived from CD8+ T cells sorted from blood (inferred from file names), sampled from a patient given nivolumab and ipilimumab in sequence. The source of this sequence is a human donor with melanoma.

The CDR3 reads as follows: CASHTRNMNTEAFF. DNA sequence: TGTGCCAGCCATACGAGGAACATGAACACTGAAGCTTTCTTT. The sequence is built from TRBV6-6 and TRBJ1-1; the D gene is not confidently resolved. Based on the germline V gene (reference sequence), the CDR1 and CDR2 sequences are MNHNY and SVGAGI. The CDR3 measures 14 amino acids from cysteine to phenylalanine. CDR3 DNA is the only sequence kept; it has 42 bases, read in frame from the first base. V is shortened by 8 bases, J by 0 bases, and the region joining them spans 13 bases.